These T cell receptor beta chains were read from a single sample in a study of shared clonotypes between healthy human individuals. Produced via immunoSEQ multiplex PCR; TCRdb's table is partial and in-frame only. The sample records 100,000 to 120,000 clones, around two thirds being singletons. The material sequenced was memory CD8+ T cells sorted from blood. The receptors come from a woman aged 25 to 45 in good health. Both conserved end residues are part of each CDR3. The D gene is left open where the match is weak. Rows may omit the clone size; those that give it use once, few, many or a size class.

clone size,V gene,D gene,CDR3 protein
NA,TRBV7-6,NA,CASGRLANTGELFF
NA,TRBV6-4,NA,CASSDSGGYNEQFF
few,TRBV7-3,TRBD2,CASSPGLVVNEQFF
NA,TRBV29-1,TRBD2,CSVDSSGSGYEQYF
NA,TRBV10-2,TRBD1,CASSEGGQGSQPQHF
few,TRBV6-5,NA,CASSYDPVGNNEQFF
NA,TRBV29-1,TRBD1,CSVTGTGGARDHNEQFF
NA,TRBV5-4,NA,CASSLEGLSEQYF
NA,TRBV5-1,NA,CASSLRDSPFDGYTF
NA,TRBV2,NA,CASTTRRGATEAFF
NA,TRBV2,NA,CASSLRGLPGKLFF
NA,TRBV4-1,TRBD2,CASSLVLAGGTDTQYF
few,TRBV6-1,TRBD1,CASDPRGRLNGYTF
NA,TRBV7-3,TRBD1,CASSLTQGADEQYF
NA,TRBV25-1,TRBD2,CASSERVTSEKATDTQYF
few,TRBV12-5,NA,CASGPYLGGEQFF
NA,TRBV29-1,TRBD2,CSVEFTSDGLYEQYF